These 14 T cell receptor beta chains were all obtained from the same sample, sequenced in a study of PD-L1 blockade in urothelial cancer. Time point in this sample: pretreatment peripheral blood. Here immunoSEQ multiplex PCR was the method, and the copy in TCRdb shows in-frame clones only, minus some. Of about 81,000 clones listed, more than 80% are singletons. Material: PBMCs, obtained around atezolizumab (anti-PD-L1) treatment. These TCRs come from a woman older than 75 with urothelial cancer.

The chain links TRBV5-1 to TRBJ2-5; TRBD2 is a possible D gene (5 bases). This CDR3 spans 14 amino acids. CDR1 is SGHRS and CDR2 is YFSETQ in the germline V gene. Trimming pared 4 bases from V and 5 bases from J, leaving 15 bases between. CDR3 loop: CASSPRGRGETQYF. CDR3 nucleotide sequence: TGCGCCAGCAGCCCCCGAGGGCGTGGGGAGACCCAGTACTTC.

The CDR3 DNA is TGTGCCAGTAGTATCGGACAGGTACAAAACACTGAAGCTTTCTTT. Its translation is CASSIGQVQNTEAFF. The V and J genes are TRBV19 and TRBJ1-1, with 7 bases that match TRBD1. The CDR3 runs 15 residues. Trimming cost V 3 bases and J 2 bases; bases outside gene matches: 6. The germline V gene encodes CDR1 LNHDA and CDR2 SQIVND (reference sequence).

This rearrangement joins TRBV29-1 to TRBJ2-1; weak D call: TRBD2 (6 bases). The CDR3 contains 10 residues. V lost 5 bases and J 9 bases, leaving 8 bases between the germline ends. The germline gives CDR1 SQVTM, CDR2 ANQGSEA. The chain's CDR3 is CSVRGSEQFF. DNA for the CDR3: TGCAGCGTTCGGGGGAGTGAGCAGTTCTTC.

The chain couples TRBV5-5 to TRBJ2-7, with TRBD1 matching 9 bases. J lost 3 bases, V lost 4 bases, and 5 bases had no gene match. Germline V CDR1 and CDR2: SGHKS, YYEKEE (reference sequence). CDR3 length: 14 residues. The CDR3 loop is CASSLGTGNYEQYF. The CDR3 DNA reads TGTGCCAGCAGCCTGGGGACAGGGAACTACGAGCAGTACTTC. The variable domain in full, with the rest retrieved from reference TRBV5-5 and TRBJ2-7, is DAGVTQSPTHLIKTRGQQVTLRCSPISGHKSVSWYQQVLGQGPQFIFQYYEKEERGRGNFPDRFSARQFPNYSSELNVNALLLGDSALYLCASSLGTGNYEQYFGPGTRLTVT.

This clone has only one observation. The V gene is TRBV25-1, the J gene TRBJ1-2; D unresolved. V was pared by 8 bases and J by 4 bases, with 14 bases between. The CDR3 is 13 amino acids. Germline CDR1 and CDR2: MGHDK and SYGVNS. As DNA, the CDR3 is TGTGCCAGCGCTCTCTCGGGGATCTATGGCTACACCTTC. It translates to CASALSGIYGYTF.

The chain carries TRBV5-1 and TRBJ1-1, with 7 bases that match TRBD1. Germline lookup yields CDR1 SGHRS and CDR2 YFSETQ. The CDR3 sequence is 17 residues long. After removal of 4 bases from V and 4 bases from J, the junction contained 16 bases not matched to a gene. This CDR3 reads CASSHDPTRNRGTEAFF. The DNA for the CDR3 is TGCGCCAGCAGCCACGACCCGACTAGGAACAGGGGCACTGAAGCTTTCTTT. Complete variable domain (other parts from reference TRBV5-1 and TRBJ1-1): KAGVTQTPRYLIKTRGQQVTLSCSPISGHRSVSWYQQTPGQGLQFLFEYFSETQRNKGNFPGRFSGRQFSNSRSEMNVSTLELGDSALYLCASSHDPTRNRGTEAFFGQGTRLTVV.

The V call is TRBV7-3, the J call TRBJ2-5; D is possibly TRBD2 (6 bases). In germline, CDR1 is SGHTA, CDR2 FQGTGA. The CDR3 is made up of 16 amino acids. Trimming took off 0 bases at V and 0 bases at J, with 11 bases between the two ends. The CDR3 sequence is CASSLTGGVDQETQYF. DNA of the CDR3: TGTGCCAGCAGCTTAACGGGCGGGGTAGACCAAGAGACCCAGTACTTC.

This chain uses TRBV28 with TRBJ2-6; weak D call: TRBD1 (6 bases). The germline V gene encodes CDR1 MDHEN and CDR2 SYDVKM. CDR3 length: 17 amino acids. The ends were cut back, 3 bases at V and 2 bases at J, with 14 bases in the middle. CDR3 nucleotide sequence: TGTGCCAGCAGTTTGACAGGTACCAAAGCTGGGGCCAACGTCCTGACTTTC. Translated: CASSLTGTKAGANVLTF.

The rearrangement uses TRBV11-2 and TRBJ1-4; TRBD1 might be the D (5 bases). This CDR3 has 14 residues. Germline-derived CDR1 and CDR2 are SGHAT and FQNNGV. The ends were cut back, 5 bases at V and 8 bases at J, with 15 bases in the middle. CDR3 residues: CASSPDPGPEKLFF. CDR3 nucleotide sequence: TGTGCCAGCAGCCCTGATCCAGGGCCAGAAAAACTGTTTTTT.

This clone was picked up one time. The genes are TRBV28 and TRBJ2-5; 10 positions match TRBD2. CDR1 and CDR2 (germline): MDHEN, SYDVKM. This CDR3 spans 15 amino acids. After removal of 6 bases from V and 5 bases from J, the junction contained 9 bases not matched to a gene. In nucleotides, the CDR3 is TGTGCCAGCAGACCTAGCGGGAGTGCTGGGGAGACCCAGTACTTC. Translation: CASRPSGSAGETQYF.

This rearrangement joins TRBV4-1 to TRBJ1-1, with a weak D call TRBD1 (6 bases). V was trimmed by 3 bases and J by 7 bases, leaving 12 bases between them. Germline CDR1 MGHRA, CDR2 YSYEKL. The CDR3 spans 13 residues. The CDR3 bases are TGCGCCAGCAGCCACGATGGACAGAGTGAAGCTTTCTTT. This encodes CASSHDGQSEAFF.

The chain uses TRBV9 and TRBJ1-1; 10 bases line up with TRBD1. This CDR3 is built from 16 residues. CDR1 and CDR2 from the germline V gene are SGDLS and YYNGEE. Trimming removed 4 bases from V and 4 bases from J; junction bases left unmatched: 10. Written as DNA, the CDR3 is TGTGCCAGCAGCCTGGGGACAGGGGCGTGGGGCACTGAAGCTTTCTTT. Its translation: CASSLGTGAWGTEAFF.

The rearrangement links TRBV7-3 to TRBJ2-2; 8 nucleotides agree with TRBD1. Losses at the gene ends were 1 base for V and 7 bases for J; bases not matched to a gene: 5. This CDR3 has 15 amino acids. The V gene's germline CDR1 is SGHTA and CDR2 FQGTGA. DNA for the CDR3: TGTGCCAGCAGCTTAATCCAGGGGGCAAGCGGGGAGCTGTTTTTT. Protein product: CASSLIQGASGELFF. Together with reference TRBV7-3 and TRBJ2-2, the CDR3 gives the full variable domain: GAGVSQTPSNKVTEKGKYVELRCDPISGHTALYWYRQSLGQGPEFLIYFQGTGAADDSGLPNDRFFAVRPEGSVSTLKIQRTERGDSAVYLCASSLIQGASGELFFGEGSRLTVL.

The chain uses TRBV5-5 and TRBJ1-2; D not certain. The CDR3 totals 14 residues. V shed 2 bases and J shed 6 bases, with 14 bases lying between them. Germline-derived CDR1 and CDR2 are SGHKS and YYEKEE (reference sequence). The DNA for the CDR3 is TGTGCCAGCAGCTTTGGCAGTACTATTAATGGCTACACCTTC. Translation gives CASSFGSTINGYTF.